Listed below are T cell receptor beta chains from one sample, sequenced in a study of blood T cell repertoires in COVID-19. TCRdb keeps only in-frame clones here, not all; method: immunoSEQ multiplex PCR. Of 85,000 to 110,000 clones listed, roughly 84% were seen once; the top ten hold more than 5.5%. Sequencing was performed on peripheral blood. Source of these receptors: a human donor in a cohort sampled during active COVID-19. CDR3s include the opening cysteine and the closing phenylalanine or tryptophan. The D gene is left open where the match is weak. Expanded clones are given a class, and other clones once, few, many or no size at all.

len	j_gene	d_gene	v_gene	abundance	CDR3aa	CDR3nt
12	TRBJ2-1	.	TRBV7-2	few	CASRLDTNEQFF	TGTGCCAGCAGATTGGACACCAATGAGCAGTTCTTC
13	TRBJ1-5	.	TRBV30	.	CAWRDSFNQPQHF	TGTGCCTGGAGAGACAGCTTCAATCAGCCCCAGCATTTT
14	TRBJ2-1	TRBD2	TRBV6-6	.	CASRVAGGGNEQFF	TGTGCCAGCAGAGTAGCGGGAGGGGGGAATGAGCAGTTCTTC
14	TRBJ2-5	TRBD1	TRBV15	once	CATSRGGTGSNQYF	TGTGCCACCAGCAGAGGTGGGACAGGGAGTAACCAGTACTTC
18	TRBJ1-1	.	TRBV9	once	CASSPRGGGLSTNTEAFF	TGTGCCAGCAGCCCCCGAGGGGGGGGCCTATCAACTAACACTGAAGCTTTCTTT
15	TRBJ2-2	TRBD2	TRBV28	.	CASSGGGAFAGELFF	TGTGCCAGCAGCGGCGGGGGGGCCTTCGCCGGGGAGCTGTTTTTT
15	TRBJ1-2	.	TRBV6-5	.	CASSYSITGTYGYTF	TGTGCCAGCAGTTACTCGATAACAGGAACCTATGGCTACACCTTC
14	TRBJ2-3	.	TRBV5-6	.	CASSLGRGTDTQYF	TGTGCCAGCAGCTTGGGGCGGGGCACAGATACGCAGTATTTT
17	TRBJ2-1	TRBD2	TRBV9	.	CASSRGLAGGSYNEQFF	TGTGCCAGCAGCAGGGGACTAGCGGGGGGGTCCTACAATGAGCAGTTCTTC
14	TRBJ2-5	TRBD1	TRBV18	.	CASSPPAGGETQYF	TGTGCCAGCTCACCACCAGCAGGGGGCGAGACCCAGTACTTC
12	TRBJ1-1	.	TRBV5-1	.	CASSYDSTEAFF	TGCGCCAGCAGCTACGACAGCACTGAAGCTTTCTTT
15	TRBJ1-3	.	TRBV4-1	.	CASSHDRSSGNTIYF	TGCGCCAGCAGCCATGACAGAAGCTCTGGAAACACCATATATTTT
16	TRBJ2-2	.	TRBV5-4	.	CASSHTTGLNTGELFF	TGTGCCAGCAGCCATACGACGGGATTGAACACCGGGGAGCTGTTTTTT
16	TRBJ2-3	TRBD2	TRBV27	.	CASSLLGGGSTDTQYF	TGTGCCAGCAGTTTACTTGGCGGGGGGAGCACAGATACGCAGTATTTT
17	TRBJ2-2	.	TRBV28	.	CASSLRWGDRNTGELFF	TGTGCCAGCAGTTTAAGGTGGGGGGACAGGAACACCGGGGAGCTGTTTTTT
13	TRBJ1-4	.	TRBV6-6	.	CASREGGNEKLFF	TGTGCCAGCAGAGAGGGAGGCAATGAAAAACTGTTTTTT
15	TRBJ2-5	TRBD1	TRBV4-1	.	CASSPRQGSRETQYF	TGCGCCAGCAGCCCTCGACAGGGTAGTCGGGAGACCCAGTACTTC
14	TRBJ1-2	.	TRBV28	.	CASSLWGTSHGYTF	TGTGCCAGCAGTTTATGGGGGACTTCCCATGGCTACACCTTC
15	TRBJ1-6	.	TRBV5-1	once	CASKEGLGYNSPLHF	TGCGCCAGCAAGGAGGGCCTGGGGTATAATTCACCCCTCCACTTT
17	TRBJ1-2	TRBD1	TRBV7-9	.	CASSPTGGGIGSYGYTF	TGTGCCAGCAGCCCAACAGGGGGCGGGATCGGGAGCTATGGCTACACCTTC
17	TRBJ2-3	TRBD2	TRBV4-2	.	CASSQRRGGVSTDTQYF	TGTGCCAGCAGCCAGAGACGGGGGGGCGTCAGCACAGATACGCAGTATTTT
14	TRBJ2-1	TRBD1	TRBV5-1	.	CASSTGQGLDEQFF	TGCGCCAGCAGCACCGGACAGGGGCTCGATGAGCAGTTCTTC
14	TRBJ1-2	.	TRBV3-1/TRBV3-2	.	CASSQQTVNYGYTF	TGTGCCAGCAGCCAGCAGACAGTTAACTATGGCTACACCTTC
18	TRBJ2-5	TRBD1	TRBV24-1	once	CATSDKSFRTGNPETQYF	TGTGCCACCAGTGATAAATCTTTTAGGACAGGAAATCCCGAGACCCAGTACTTC
13	TRBJ1-1	.	TRBV5-1	.	CASSASVNTEAFF	TGCGCCAGCAGCGCCTCAGTGAACACTGAAGCTTTCTTT
17	TRBJ2-2	.	TRBV24-1	.	CATSDTNRITNTGELFF	TGTGCCACCAGTGACACAAACAGAATTACGAACACCGGGGAGCTGTTTTTT
16	TRBJ2-7	.	TRBV14	.	CASSPGRGISSYEQYF	TGTGCCAGCAGCCCGGGCCGGGGTATCTCTTCCTACGAGCAGTACTTC
15	TRBJ2-3	TRBD1	TRBV3-1/TRBV3-2	.	CASSQGTVWTDTQYF	TGTGCCAGCAGCCAGGGGACAGTTTGGACAGATACGCAGTATTTT
16	TRBJ2-2	.	TRBV11-2	.	CASSLVTEPSTGELFF	TGTGCCAGCAGCTTAGTGACAGAACCCTCGACCGGGGAGCTGTTTTTT
14	TRBJ2-7	TRBD2	TRBV7-9	.	CASSLVGLEDEQYF	TGTGCCAGCAGCTTAGTGGGACTAGAGGACGAGCAGTACTTC
15	TRBJ2-2	.	TRBV11-2	.	CASSLVSNNPGELFF	TGTGCCAGCAGCTTAGTCTCGAACAACCCCGGGGAGCTGTTTTTT
14	TRBJ2-1	TRBD2	TRBV19	.	CAIGTSGRYNEQFF	TGTGCCATCGGGACTAGCGGGAGGTACAATGAGCAGTTCTTC
16	TRBJ2-7	TRBD1	TRBV5-4	once	CASSLAVGTGRYEQYF	TGTGCCAGCAGCTTGGCTGTGGGGACAGGGAGGTACGAGCAGTACTTC
15	TRBJ2-2	TRBD2	TRBV15	.	CATRRIAGFTGELFF	TGTGCCACCAGACGGATAGCGGGATTCACCGGGGAGCTGTTTTTT
12	TRBJ2-1	.	TRBV25-1	.	CASSLGGNEQFF	TGTGCCAGCAGCTTAGGGGGCAATGAGCAGTTCTTC
11	TRBJ2-7	.	TRBV20-1	.	CSARTALEQYF	TGCAGTGCTAGGACAGCTCTCGAGCAGTACTTC
16	TRBJ2-7	TRBD2	TRBV13	.	CASSLGGLAGAYEQYF	TGTGCCAGCAGCTTAGGCGGACTAGCGGGGGCCTACGAGCAGTACTTC
13	TRBJ1-1	.	TRBV19	once	CASSPGEGTEAFF	TGTGCCAGTAGTCCGGGTGAAGGCACTGAAGCTTTCTTT
14	TRBJ2-3	.	TRBV7-2	.	CASSPRTGTDTQYF	TGTGCCAGCAGCCCGAGGACAGGCACAGATACGCAGTATTTT
12	TRBJ1-1	.	TRBV19	.	CASSIGGPEAFF	TGTGCCAGTAGTATCGGGGGACCAGAAGCTTTCTTT
15	TRBJ1-6	TRBD1	TRBV18	few	CASSLSGGRNSPLHF	TGTGCCAGCTCACTGTCAGGGGGGCGGAATTCACCCCTCCACTTT
16	TRBJ2-7	TRBD1	TRBV29-1	.	CSVEIGTTGVPYEQYF	TGCAGCGTTGAAATCGGGACGACAGGGGTCCCCTACGAGCAGTACTTC
16	TRBJ2-1	TRBD2	TRBV24-1	.	CATSDLSGGAHNEQFF	TGTGCCACCAGTGATTTGAGCGGGGGGGCCCACAATGAGCAGTTCTTC
13	TRBJ1-1	.	TRBV6-5	.	CASSSDRDTEAFF	TGTGCCAGCAGCTCGGACAGAGACACTGAAGCTTTCTTT
13	TRBJ1-6	.	TRBV30	once	CAWTGSGRSPLHF	TGTGCCTGGACAGGGTCGGGTCGTTCACCCCTCCACTTT
19	TRBJ1-5	TRBD1	TRBV7-4	.	CASSSPRIPDRVGAQPQHF	TGTGCCAGCAGCTCCCCTCGGATCCCAGACAGGGTCGGTGCTCAGCCCCAGCATTTT
15	TRBJ2-1	.	TRBV28	.	CASSLKLISYNEQFF	TGTGCCAGCAGTTTGAAACTTATCTCCTACAATGAGCAGTTCTTC
15	TRBJ2-5	.	TRBV27	.	CASSFLGSSGETQYF	TGTGCCAGCAGCTTTCTCGGGAGCTCTGGCGAGACCCAGTACTTC
15	TRBJ2-2	.	TRBV18	.	CASSPREVNTGELFF	TGTGCCAGCTCACCACGGGAGGTCAACACCGGGGAGCTGTTTTTT
17	TRBJ1-4	.	TRBV5-1	.	CASSLGLIQRAGEKLFF	TGCGCCAGCAGCTTGGGCCTCATTCAGCGGGCGGGGGAAAAACTGTTTTTT
16	TRBJ1-1	TRBD1	TRBV7-9	.	CASSSRDRGSYTEAFF	TGTGCCAGCAGCTCCCGGGACAGGGGGAGTTACACTGAAGCTTTCTTT
17	TRBJ1-2	TRBD1	TRBV6-1	.	CASSEAQKTGGAVGYTF	TGTGCCAGCAGTGAAGCTCAGAAGACAGGGGGCGCGGTTGGCTACACCTTC
17	TRBJ2-3	.	TRBV11-2	.	CASSPRRARSSTDTQYF	TGTGCCAGCAGCCCTAGAAGAGCTAGATCTAGCACAGATACGCAGTATTTT
17	TRBJ2-1	TRBD2	TRBV7-4	.	CASSLRLAGGPGNEQFF	TGTGCCAGCAGCCTCCGACTAGCGGGAGGGCCCGGTAATGAGCAGTTCTTC
15	TRBJ2-4	TRBD2	TRBV10-3	.	CAAGGGGGTRNIQYF	TGTGCCGCCGGGGGAGGCGGGGGGACGAGGAACATTCAGTACTTC
13	TRBJ1-2	.	TRBV28	.	CASSLRLDYGYTF	TGTGCCAGCAGTTTGCGGCTTGACTATGGCTACACCTTC
14	TRBJ1-1	.	TRBV9	.	CASSPQGMNTEAFF	TGTGCCAGCAGCCCGCAGGGAATGAACACTGAAGCTTTCTTT
14	TRBJ2-5	TRBD1	TRBV5-6	few	CASSLASGGETQYF	TGTGCCAGCAGCTTGGCTTCAGGGGGCGAGACCCAGTACTTC
14	TRBJ1-2	.	TRBV5-6	.	CASSLGPANYGYTF	TGTGCCAGCAGCTTGGGGCCAGCTAACTATGGCTACACCTTC